This T cell receptor beta chain was obtained from a study of blood T cell repertoires in COVID-19. About the study: Nucleic acid was either cDNA or gDNA, and it came from T cells, B-cell-depleted T cells, or PBMCs.

Here immunoSEQ multiplex PCR was the method, and the copy in TCRdb shows in-frame clones only, minus some. The data hold about 260,000 clones, with roughly 87% observed a single time. This CDR3 is 13 amino acids long. The trim removed 7 bases at V and 8 bases at J, leaving 6 bases unmatched. Germline CDR1 reads SGHRS; CDR2 reads YFSETQ. Sequenced: peripheral blood. This clonotype originated in a human donor in a cohort sampled during active COVID-19. This chain uses TRBV5-1 with TRBJ1-4; 9 positions agree with TRBD1. The CDR3 sequence: CASRGTGREKLFF. The CDR3 region has the DNA TGCGCCAGCCGCGGGACAGGGAGGGAAAAACTGTTTTTT.